This T cell receptor (beta chain) is from a study of PD-L1 blockade in urothelial cancer. Turning to the study itself: Patients arrived having already received 0 to 3 prior chemotherapy regimens. The authors examined blood 3 weeks (second dose) and 6 weeks after treatment start.

The CDR3 loop spans 14 amino acids. Germline loops: CDR1 PRHDT, CDR2 FYEKMQ (reference sequence). Trimming took off 4 bases at V and 4 bases at J, with 12 bases between the two ends. The time point was: pretreatment peripheral blood. The repertoire was sequenced with immunoSEQ multiplex PCR; TCRdb's copy has only in-frame clones and lacks some. Here the sample spans 90,000 or so clones, around 90% being singletons. V and J are TRBV13 and TRBJ2-3; D is perhaps TRBD2 (5 bases). Sequenced material: PBMCs, taken around atezolizumab (anti-PD-L1) treatment. The source is a man in his 60s with urothelial cancer. As DNA, the CDR3 is TGTGCCAGCAGCTCCTCGGGGAGCTCAGATACGCAGTATTTT. Translation gives CASSSSGSSDTQYF.